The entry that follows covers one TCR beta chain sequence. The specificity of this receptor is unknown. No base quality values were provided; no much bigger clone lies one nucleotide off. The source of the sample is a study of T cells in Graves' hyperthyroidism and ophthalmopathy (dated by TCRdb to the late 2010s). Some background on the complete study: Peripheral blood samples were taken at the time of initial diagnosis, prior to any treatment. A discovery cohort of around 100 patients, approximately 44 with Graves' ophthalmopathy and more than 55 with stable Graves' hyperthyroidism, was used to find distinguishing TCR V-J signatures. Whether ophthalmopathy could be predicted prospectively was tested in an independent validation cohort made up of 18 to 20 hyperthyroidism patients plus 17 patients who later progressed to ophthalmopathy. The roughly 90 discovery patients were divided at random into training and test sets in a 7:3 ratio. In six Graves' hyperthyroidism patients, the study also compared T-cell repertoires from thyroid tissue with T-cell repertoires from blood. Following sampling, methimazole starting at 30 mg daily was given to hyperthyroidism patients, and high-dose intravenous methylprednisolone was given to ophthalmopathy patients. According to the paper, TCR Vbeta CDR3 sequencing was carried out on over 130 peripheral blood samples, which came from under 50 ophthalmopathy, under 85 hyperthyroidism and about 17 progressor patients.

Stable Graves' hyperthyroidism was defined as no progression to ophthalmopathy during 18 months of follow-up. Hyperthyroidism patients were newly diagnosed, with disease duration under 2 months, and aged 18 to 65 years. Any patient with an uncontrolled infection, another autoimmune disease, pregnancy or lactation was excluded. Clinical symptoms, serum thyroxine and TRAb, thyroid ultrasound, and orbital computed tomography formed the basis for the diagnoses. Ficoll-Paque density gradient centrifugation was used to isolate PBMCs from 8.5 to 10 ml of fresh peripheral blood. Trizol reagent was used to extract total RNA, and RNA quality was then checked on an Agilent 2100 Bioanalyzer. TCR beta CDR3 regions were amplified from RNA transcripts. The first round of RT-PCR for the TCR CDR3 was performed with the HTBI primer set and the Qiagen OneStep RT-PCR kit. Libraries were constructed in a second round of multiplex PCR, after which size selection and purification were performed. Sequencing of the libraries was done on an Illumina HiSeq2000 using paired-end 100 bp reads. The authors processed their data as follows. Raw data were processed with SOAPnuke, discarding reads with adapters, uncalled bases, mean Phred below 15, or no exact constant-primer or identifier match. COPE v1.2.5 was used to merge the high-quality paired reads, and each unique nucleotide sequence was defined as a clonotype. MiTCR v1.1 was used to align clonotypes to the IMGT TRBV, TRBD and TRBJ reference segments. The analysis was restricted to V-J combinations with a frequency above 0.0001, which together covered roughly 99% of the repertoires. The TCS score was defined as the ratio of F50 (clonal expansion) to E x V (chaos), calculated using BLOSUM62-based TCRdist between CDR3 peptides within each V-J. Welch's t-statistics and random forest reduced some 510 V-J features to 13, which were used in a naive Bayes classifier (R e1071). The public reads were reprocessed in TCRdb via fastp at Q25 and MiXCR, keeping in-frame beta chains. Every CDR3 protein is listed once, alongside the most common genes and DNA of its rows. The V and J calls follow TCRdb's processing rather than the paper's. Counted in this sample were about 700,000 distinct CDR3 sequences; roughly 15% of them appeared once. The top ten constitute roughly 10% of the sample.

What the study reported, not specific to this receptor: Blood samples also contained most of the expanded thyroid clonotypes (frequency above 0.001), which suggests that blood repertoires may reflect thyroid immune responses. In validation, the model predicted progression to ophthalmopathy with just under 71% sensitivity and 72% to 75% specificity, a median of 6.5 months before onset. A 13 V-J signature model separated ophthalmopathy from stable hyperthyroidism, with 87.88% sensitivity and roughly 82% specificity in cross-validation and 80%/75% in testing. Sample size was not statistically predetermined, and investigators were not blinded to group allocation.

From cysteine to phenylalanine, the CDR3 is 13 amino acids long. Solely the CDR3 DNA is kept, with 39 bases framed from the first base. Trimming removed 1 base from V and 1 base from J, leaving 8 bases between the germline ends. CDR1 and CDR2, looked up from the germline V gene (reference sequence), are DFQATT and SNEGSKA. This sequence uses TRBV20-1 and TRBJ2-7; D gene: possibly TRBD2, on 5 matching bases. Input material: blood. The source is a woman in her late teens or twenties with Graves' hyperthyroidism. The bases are TGCAGTGCTAGAGCGGGGATGTCCTACGAGCAGTACTTC. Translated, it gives CSARAGMSYEQYF.